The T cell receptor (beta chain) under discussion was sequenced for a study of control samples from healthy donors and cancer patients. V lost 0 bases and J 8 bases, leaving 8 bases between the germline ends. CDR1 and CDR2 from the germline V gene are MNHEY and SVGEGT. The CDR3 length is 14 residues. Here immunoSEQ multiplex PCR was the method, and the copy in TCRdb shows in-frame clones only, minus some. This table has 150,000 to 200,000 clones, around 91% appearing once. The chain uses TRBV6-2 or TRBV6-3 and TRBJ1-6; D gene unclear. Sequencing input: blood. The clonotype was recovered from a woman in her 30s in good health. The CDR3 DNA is TGTGCCAGCAGTTACTCGGGCGGCGATTCACCCCTCCACTTT. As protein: CASSYSGGDSPLHF.